The 11 T cell receptor beta chains in this list originate from one sample, sequenced in a study of blood T cell repertoires in COVID-19. Sequencing used immunoSEQ multiplex PCR; TCRdb keeps in-frame clones, though not all of them. The sample yields approximately 300,000 clones, roughly 90% seen once. Input material: PBMCs or T cells enriched from blood (not recorded which). The source of these receptors is a woman younger than 45 who had recovered from COVID-19.

This rearrangement joins TRBV6-6 to TRBJ2-7; D may be TRBD2 (5 bases). Germline V CDR1 and CDR2: MNHNY, SVGAGI (reference sequence). This CDR3 is 13 amino acids long. Trimming took 11 bases from V and 4 from J, leaving 18 bases between them. The CDR3 DNA reads TGTGCCGCCCGTCGGGGTGAAGGTTACGAGCAGTACTTC. This translates into CAARRGEGYEQYF.

The chain couples TRBV13 to TRBJ1-2; weak D call: TRBD1 (5 bases). V lost 1 base and J 8 bases, leaving 23 bases between the germline ends. CDR1 PRHDT and CDR2 FYEKMQ come from the germline V gene (reference sequence). The CDR3 spans 17 residues. The CDR3 nucleotides are TGTGCCAGCAGCTTAGCTAGTGATGGGGCAGTACGTGTCGGCTACACCTTC. Translating it yields CASSLASDGAVRVGYTF.

V and J are TRBV7-9 and TRBJ2-1, with a possible D match to TRBD2 (6 bases). V was cut by 4 bases and J by 6 bases, with 19 bases left in between. This CDR3 comprises 16 residues. The germline V gene has CDR1 SEHNR and CDR2 FQNEAQ (reference sequence). CDR3 sequence: CASSSHREINGNEQFF. CDR3 bases: TGTGCCAGCAGCTCCCACCGGGAGATAAATGGCAATGAGCAGTTCTTC.

The chain links TRBV5-1 to TRBJ1-1; weak D call: TRBD1 (6 bases). The CDR3 spans 14 residues. Germline assignment: CDR1 SGHRS and CDR2 YFSETQ. The ends were cut back, 4 bases at V and 1 base at J, with 11 bases in the middle. CDR3 nucleotide sequence: TGCGCCAGCAGCCGACAGGATGGGAACACTGAAGCTTTCTTT. It codes for CASSRQDGNTEAFF.

This clone was observed once. Germline is not matched at one junction end, which may reflect a read error. The chain links TRBV7-9 to TRBJ1-1; D gene uncertain. The germline CDR1 and CDR2 sequences are SEHNR and FQNEAQ (reference sequence). The CDR3 sequence is 13 residues long. CDR3 sequence (DNA): TGTGCCAGCAGCTTAGAGACCGACACAGAAGCTTTCTTT. Translating gives CASSLETDTEAFF.

The chain links TRBV7-9 to TRBJ1-2, with D possibly matching TRBD1 (6 bases). Per the germline V gene, CDR1 is SEHNR and CDR2 is FQNEAQ (reference sequence). V dropped 6 bases and J dropped 5 bases, with 10 bases sitting between them. The CDR3 contains 12 residues. The CDR3 loop is CASSPTGYGYTF. CDR3 coding DNA: TGTGCCAGCAGTCCCACAGGGTATGGCTACACCTTC.

The chain combines TRBV10-2 with TRBJ1-6; 7 nucleotides agree with TRBD1. CDR1 is WSHSY, CDR2 SAAADI, per germline. The J segment lost 0 bases and the V segment lost 9 bases, leaving 14 bases of the junction unmatched. The CDR3 consists of 18 residues. The CDR3 spells CASWGTDRFSSYNSPLHF. The CDR3 nucleotides read TGCGCCAGTTGGGGAACGGACAGGTTCAGCTCCTATAATTCACCCCTCCACTTT.

V usage is TRBV19 and J usage is TRBJ1-4, with 7 bases that match TRBD1. The CDR3 runs 14 residues. Trimming cost V 2 bases and J 8 bases; bases outside gene matches: 5. Germline CDR1 reads LNHDA; CDR2 reads SQIVND (reference sequence). CDR3 amino acids: CASSINRGGEKLFF. For the CDR3, the DNA is TGTGCCAGTAGTATAAACAGGGGAGGCGAAAAACTGTTTTTT.

A single count supports this clone. The chain couples TRBV7-2 to TRBJ2-3; 10 positions agree with TRBD2. Germline CDR1 reads SGHTA; CDR2 reads FQGNSA. This CDR3 is 15 amino acids long. V shed 3 bases, J shed 6 bases, and the junction held 6 bases outside the gene matches. The DNA of the CDR3 is TGTGCCAGCAGCTTTAGTTCTAGCGGGAGTGATACGCAGTATTTT. Protein sequence: CASSFSSSGSDTQYF. The full variable domain, its missing parts supplied by reference TRBV7-2 and TRBJ2-3, is GAGVSQSPSNKVTEKGKDVELRCDPISGHTALYWYRQSLGQGLEFLIYFQGNSAPDKSGLPSDRFSAERTGGSVSTLTIQRTQQEDSAVYLCASSFSSSGSDTQYFGPGTRLTVL.

The chain is built from TRBV18 and TRBJ1-4, with 7 nucleotides matching TRBD1. V trimming: 3 bases; J trimming: 5 bases; junction bases outside the gene matches: 3. The CDR3 length is 14 residues. Germline V gives CDR1 KGHSH, CDR2 LQKENI. The CDR3 loop reads CASSPGQPNEKLFF. The DNA of the CDR3 is TGTGCCAGCTCACCGGGACAGCCGAATGAAAAACTGTTTTTT. The whole variable domain, filled in from reference TRBV18 and TRBJ1-4, reads NAGVMQNPRHLVRRRGQEARLRCSPMKGHSHVYWYRQLPEEGLKFMVYLQKENIIDESGMPKERFSAEFPKEGPSILRIQQVVRGDSAAYFCASSPGQPNEKLFFGSGTQLSVL.

V usage is TRBV18 and J usage is TRBJ1-2; 8 bases are shared with TRBD1. This CDR3 comprises 17 residues. V lost 2 bases, J lost 6 bases, and 14 bases stayed unmatched. CDR1 is KGHSH, CDR2 LQKENI, per germline. DNA for the CDR3: TGTGCCAGCTCACCAAATGAATTGGACAGGGTCAGGGATGGCTACACCTTC. This translates into CASSPNELDRVRDGYTF. The variable domain in full, with the rest retrieved from reference TRBV18 and TRBJ1-2, is NAGVMQNPRHLVRRRGQEARLRCSPMKGHSHVYWYRQLPEEGLKFMVYLQKENIIDESGMPKERFSAEFPKEGPSILRIQQVVRGDSAAYFCASSPNELDRVRDGYTFGSGTRLTVV.